This TCR beta chain comes out of a study of cytomegalovirus exposure and HLA in healthy donors. The study, taken as a whole, reports: The records held CMV serostatus as the only immune exposure information. For TCR beta chains, V- and J-gene trimming was later linked to a missense DCLRE1C variant.

With regard to this clone: Its antigen is still unknown.

The PCR made use of 60 Vbeta and 13 Jbeta primers. The method was immunoSEQ multiplex PCR; TCRdb's version includes in-frame clones alone and lacks a portion of them. This sample carries around 140,000 clones, less than 90% of them seen once, and the ten largest clones take approximately 1.4%. The TCR sequence derives from a man aged 35 to 55 in good health and CMV-seronegative. Sequencing was done on a sample of PBMCs.

The CDR3 nucleotides read TGTGCCAGCAACATCCCCGGGACTAGCGGGACGGAGACCCAGTACTTC. This sequence encodes CASNIPGTSGTETQYF. V gene TRBV5-6 combines with J gene TRBJ2-5, with TRBD2 identical over 13 bases. Germline-derived CDR1 and CDR2 are SGHDT and YYEEEE. The V gene end was trimmed by 6 bases and the J gene end by 5 bases; junction bases not matched to a gene: 10. This CDR3 has 16 residues. Filled out from reference TRBV5-6 and TRBJ2-5, the complete variable domain reads DAGVTQSPTHLIKTRGQQVTLRCSPKSGHDTVSWYQQALGQGPQFIFQYYEEEERQRGNFPDRFSGHQFPNYSSELNVNALLLGDSALYLCASNIPGTSGTETQYFGPGTRLLVL.